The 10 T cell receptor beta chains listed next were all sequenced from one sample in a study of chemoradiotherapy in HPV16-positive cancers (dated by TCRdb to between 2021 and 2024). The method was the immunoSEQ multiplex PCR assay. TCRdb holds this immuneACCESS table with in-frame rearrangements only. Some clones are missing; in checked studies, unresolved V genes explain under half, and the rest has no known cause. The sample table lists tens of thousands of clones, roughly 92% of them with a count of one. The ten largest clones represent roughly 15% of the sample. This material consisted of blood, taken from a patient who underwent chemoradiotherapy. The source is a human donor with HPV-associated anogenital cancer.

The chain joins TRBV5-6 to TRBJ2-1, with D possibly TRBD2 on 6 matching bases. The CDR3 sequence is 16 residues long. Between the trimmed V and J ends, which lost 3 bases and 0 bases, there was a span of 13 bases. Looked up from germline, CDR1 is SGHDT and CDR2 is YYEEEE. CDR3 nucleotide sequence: TGTGCCAGCAGCTGGGGAAGCGGGCACTCCTACAATGAGCAGTTCTTC. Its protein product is CASSWGSGHSYNEQFF.

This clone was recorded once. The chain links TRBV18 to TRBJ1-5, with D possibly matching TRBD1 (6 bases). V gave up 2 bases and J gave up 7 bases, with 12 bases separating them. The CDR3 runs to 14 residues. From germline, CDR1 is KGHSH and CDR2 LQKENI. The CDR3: CASSPRDTGQPQHF. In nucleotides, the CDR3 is TGTGCCAGCTCACCAAGGGACACGGGACAGCCCCAGCATTTT.

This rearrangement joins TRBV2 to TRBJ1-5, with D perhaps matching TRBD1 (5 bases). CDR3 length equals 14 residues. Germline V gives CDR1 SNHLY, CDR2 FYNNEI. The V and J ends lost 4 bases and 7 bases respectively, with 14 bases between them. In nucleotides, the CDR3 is TGTGCCAGCAGTGGGGGACCAGTCCGCCAGCCCCAGCATTTT. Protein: CASSGGPVRQPQHF.

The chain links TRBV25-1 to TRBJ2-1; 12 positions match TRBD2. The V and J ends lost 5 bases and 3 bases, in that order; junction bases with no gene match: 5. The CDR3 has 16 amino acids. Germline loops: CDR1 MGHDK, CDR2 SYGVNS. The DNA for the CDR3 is TGTGCCAGCAGTCCCCTAGCGGGAGGGAACTACAATGAGCAGTTCTTC. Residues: CASSPLAGGNYNEQFF.

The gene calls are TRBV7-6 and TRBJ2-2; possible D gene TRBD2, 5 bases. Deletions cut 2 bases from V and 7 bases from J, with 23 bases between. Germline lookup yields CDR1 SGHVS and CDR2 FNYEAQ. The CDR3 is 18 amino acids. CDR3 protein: CASSLIVSTTTRDGELFF. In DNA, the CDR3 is TGTGCCAGCAGCTTAATAGTCTCGACGACGACACGGGACGGGGAGCTGTTTTTT.

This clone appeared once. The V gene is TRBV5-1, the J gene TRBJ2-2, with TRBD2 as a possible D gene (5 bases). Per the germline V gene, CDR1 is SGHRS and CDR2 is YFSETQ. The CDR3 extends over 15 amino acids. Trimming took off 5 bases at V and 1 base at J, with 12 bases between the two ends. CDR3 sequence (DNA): TGCGCCAGCAGTCCTGCCGGGGTGAACACCGGGGAGCTGTTTTTT. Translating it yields CASSPAGVNTGELFF.

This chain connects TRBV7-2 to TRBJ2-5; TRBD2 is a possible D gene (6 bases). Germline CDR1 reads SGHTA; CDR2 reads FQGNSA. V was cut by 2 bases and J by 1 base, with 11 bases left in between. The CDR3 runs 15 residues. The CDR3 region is CASSLFGGTQETQYF. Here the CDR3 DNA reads TGTGCCAGCAGCTTATTTGGGGGGACCCAAGAGACCCAGTACTTC.

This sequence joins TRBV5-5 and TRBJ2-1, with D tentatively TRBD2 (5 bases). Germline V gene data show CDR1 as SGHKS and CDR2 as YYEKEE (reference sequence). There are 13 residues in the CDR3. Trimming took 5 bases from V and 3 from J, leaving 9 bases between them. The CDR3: CASRVGIYNEQFF. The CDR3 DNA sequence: TGTGCCAGCAGAGTCGGGATCTACAATGAGCAGTTCTTC.

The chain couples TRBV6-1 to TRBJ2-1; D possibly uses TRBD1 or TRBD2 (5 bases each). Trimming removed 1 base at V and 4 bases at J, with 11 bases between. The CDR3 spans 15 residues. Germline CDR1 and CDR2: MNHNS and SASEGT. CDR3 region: CASSEGMGVYNEQFF. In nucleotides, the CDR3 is TGTGCCAGCAGTGAAGGAATGGGGGTTTACAATGAGCAGTTCTTC.

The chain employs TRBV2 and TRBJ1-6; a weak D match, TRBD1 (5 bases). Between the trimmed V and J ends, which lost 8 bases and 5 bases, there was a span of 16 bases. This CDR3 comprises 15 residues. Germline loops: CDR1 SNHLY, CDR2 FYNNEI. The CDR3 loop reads CASGDRGRHNSPLHF. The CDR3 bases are TGTGCCAGCGGGGACCGGGGCCGCCATAATTCACCCCTCCACTTT.